This record covers a single TCR beta chain. Its antigen is not known. The V gene end was trimmed by 4 bases and the J gene end by 7 bases; junction bases not matched to a gene: 5. This CDR3 has 16 residues. The germline CDR1 and CDR2 sequences are KGHSH and LQKENI. The data are from a study of cytomegalovirus exposure and HLA in healthy donors. The data were produced by immunoSEQ multiplex PCR, yet TCRdb's version contains in-frame clones alone and is incomplete. The sample shows 150,000 to 200,000 clones, approximately 86% of them seen only once. Findings and caveats of the study: Researchers reported that a few CMV-associated chains were confirmed in vitro as CMV antigen-specific. Cytomegalovirus association was listed for 170 or so TCR beta chains.

The V call is TRBV18, the J call TRBJ2-1; 15 bases agree with TRBD2. The sample consisted of PBMCs. The TCR was taken from a woman aged 18-29 years in good health and CMV-seronegative. CDR3 in amino acids: CASSLTGTSGRNEQFF. CDR3 in DNA: TGTGCCAGCTCACTCACCGGGACTAGCGGGAGGAATGAGCAGTTCTTC.